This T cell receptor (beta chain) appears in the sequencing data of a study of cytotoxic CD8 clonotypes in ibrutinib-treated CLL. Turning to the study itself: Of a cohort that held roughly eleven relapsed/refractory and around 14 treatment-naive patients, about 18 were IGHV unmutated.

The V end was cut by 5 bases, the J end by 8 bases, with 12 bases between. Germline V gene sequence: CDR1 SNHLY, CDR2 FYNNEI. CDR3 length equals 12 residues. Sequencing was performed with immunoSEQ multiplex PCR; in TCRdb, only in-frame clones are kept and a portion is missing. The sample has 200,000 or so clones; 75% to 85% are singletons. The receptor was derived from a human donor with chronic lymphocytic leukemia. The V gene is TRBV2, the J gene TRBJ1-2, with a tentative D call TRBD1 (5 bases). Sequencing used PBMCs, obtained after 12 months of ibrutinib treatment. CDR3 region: CASSYQGAGYTF. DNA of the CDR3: TGTGCCAGCAGTTATCAGGGAGCGGGCTACACCTTC.